This record concerns one T cell receptor (beta chain) sequence. The antigen remains unidentified. The data derive from a study of cytomegalovirus exposure and HLA in healthy donors. In the study overall: Both the 120 validation repertoires and the approximately 640 first-cohort repertoires used the same platform, as reported by a later analysis. Study-level points and caveats: That first-cohort TCR clusters tended to co-occur in the roughly 120 validation repertoires was found in a later analysis. Reports credit the classifier with highly specific, highly sensitive diagnosis of cytomegalovirus status. Researchers catalogued roughly 150 TCR beta chains as cytomegalovirus-associated.

Clones were read by immunoSEQ multiplex PCR, and TCRdb kept only the in-frame ones, dropping some. Counted here are 150,000 to 250,000 clones, around 80% occurring once; the ten biggest clones make up 1% to 1.5%. Trimming removed 1 base at V and 4 bases at J, with 13 bases between. CDR1 SGHVS and CDR2 FQNEAQ come from the germline V gene. The length of the CDR3 is 15 residues. This chain links TRBV7-8 with TRBJ1-1, with D perhaps matching TRBD1 (6 bases). The sequenced material came from PBMCs. The TCR sequence derives from a woman aged 25 to 39 in good health and CMV-seronegative. The CDR3 nucleotides are TGTGCCAGCAGCTTAGTTCTGGGGGCCGGCACTGAAGCTTTCTTT. It codes for CASSLVLGAGTEAFF. Combining the CDR3 with reference TRBV7-8 and TRBJ1-1 gives the whole variable domain GAGVSQSPRYKVAKRGQDVALRCDPISGHVSLFWYQQALGQGPEFLTYFQNEAQLDKSGLPSDRFFAERPEGSVSTLKIQRTQQEDSAVYLCASSLVLGAGTEAFFGQGTRLTVV.